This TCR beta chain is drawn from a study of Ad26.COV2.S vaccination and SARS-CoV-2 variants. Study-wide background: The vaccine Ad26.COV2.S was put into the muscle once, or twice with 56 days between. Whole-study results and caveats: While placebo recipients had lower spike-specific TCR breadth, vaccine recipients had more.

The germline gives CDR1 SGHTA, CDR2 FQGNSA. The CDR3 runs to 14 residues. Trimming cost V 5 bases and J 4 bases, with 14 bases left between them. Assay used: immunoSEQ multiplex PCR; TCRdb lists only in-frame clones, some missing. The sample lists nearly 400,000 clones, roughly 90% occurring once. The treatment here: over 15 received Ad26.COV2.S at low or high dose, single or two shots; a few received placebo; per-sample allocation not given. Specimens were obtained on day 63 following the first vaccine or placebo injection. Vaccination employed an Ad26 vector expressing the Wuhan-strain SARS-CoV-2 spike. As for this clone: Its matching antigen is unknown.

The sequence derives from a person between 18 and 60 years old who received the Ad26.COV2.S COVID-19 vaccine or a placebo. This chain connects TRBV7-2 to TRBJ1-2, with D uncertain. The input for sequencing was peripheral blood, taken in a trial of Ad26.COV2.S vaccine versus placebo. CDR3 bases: TGTGCCAGCAGCCCAGACCGGGCGACCTATGGCTACACCTTC. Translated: CASSPDRATYGYTF.